The TCR beta chain under discussion was sequenced for a study of T cell repertoires in urothelial bladder cancer (dated by TCRdb to between 2018 and 2021). Notes on the research overall: Clinical stages of the approximately twelve resected lesions were three cT0, three cTa, three cT1 and three cT2 or greater. The study compared TCR repertoire clonality in bladder tumors with that in benign bladder inflammation. About eleven patients who had bladder lesions and were undergoing transurethral resection were prospectively identified. Roughly 12 resected bladder lesions, made up of urothelial carcinoma (UC+) and benign (UC-) specimens, were studied.

Broad study findings and their caveats: Median tumor infiltrating lymphocyte percentage was 2% in carcinoma specimens and around 12% in benign specimens. In carcinoma specimens, one T-cell clone made up as much as 17% of infiltrating lymphocytes, versus over 1.5% in benign specimens. Fewer T cells were found in urothelial carcinoma specimens than in benign specimens, with medians of about 5,000 and 25,000, respectively.

Bladder lesion specimens were obtained at transurethral resection and were stored at -80C. From bladder specimens obtained at transurethral resection, DNA was extracted. The TCR beta chain CDR3 region was sequenced with the immunoSEQ assay. Concerning the study's data processing: For each specimen, T-cell fraction, clonal dominance and maximum TCR clone frequency were calculated. In TCRdb, the immuneACCESS table is reduced to in-frame sequences with V and J assigned. These tables do not hold every clone; where another copy was compared, an unresolved V gene accounts for under half, and the others remain unexplained. The DNA was the basis for D and trimming; V, J and clone size are from that table. The sample data list over 10,000 clones, and roughly 70% of these were observed just once. Together, the top ten hold less than 9% of the sample. Spanning cysteine to phenylalanine, the CDR3 consists of 12 amino acids. Of all the DNA, just the CDR3 is kept, 36 bases in frame from base 1. The germline ends are 10 bases apart after V is trimmed by 7 bases and J by 1 base. In the germline V gene, CDR1 corresponds to SQVTM and CDR2 to ANQGSEA.

In regard to this clone: Its binding antigen is unknown. Per-base qualities were not stored, and no clone one base away is much larger.

Sequenced sample: tumor-infiltrating cells from bladder cancer. The receptor comes from a human donor with urothelial carcinoma. The V gene is TRBV29-1 and the J gene is TRBJ1-1; TRBD1 might be the D gene, on 6 matching bases. This receptor has the CDR3 CSGTVTNTEAFF. The DNA reads TGCAGCGGGACAGTGACGAACACTGAAGCTTTCTTT.